These 21 T cell receptor beta chains were sequenced from one sample in a study of blood T cells in healthy people across ages. A second 7 to 11 cycle PCR used barcoded and J-beta primers. TCRdb reprocessed the 5' RACE reads via MiXCR and lists one record per CDR3 protein. The sample lists 870,000 or so distinct CDR3 sequences, 25% to 30% occurring once. Sequencing was done on a sample of blood. Every receptor here comes from a woman older than 75 in good health.

This clonotype has only a few counts. CDR3 in amino acids: CSARAGTGGQPQHF. CDR3 nucleotide sequence: TGCAGTGCTCGAGCCGGGACAGGGGGTCAGCCCCAGCATTTT. This chain connects TRBV20-1 to TRBJ1-5; the match to TRBD1 covers 11 bases. V shed 5 bases, J shed 6 bases, and the junction held 6 bases outside the gene matches. Germline-derived CDR1 and CDR2 are DFQATT and SNEGSKA (reference sequence). The CDR3 spans 14 residues.

This clonotype was counted ten times or more. The chain is built from TRBV6-5 and TRBJ2-1; 10 nucleotides line up with TRBD2. V lost 2 bases to trimming and J lost 9 bases; unmatched junction nucleotides: 4. CDR3 length: 14 residues. CDR1 is MNHEY, CDR2 SVGAGI, per germline. The CDR3 nucleotides read TGTGCCAGCAGTTACAGTCTAGCGGGGGTTGAGCAGTTCTTC. Its translation: CASSYSLAGVEQFF.

Of note for this clonotype: A single base separates this from a much larger clone, so it may be a read error. The chain links TRBV5-1 to TRBJ2-4, with no clear D. Germline-derived CDR1 and CDR2 are SGHRS and YFSETQ. The CDR3 runs to 16 residues. The CDR3 spells CASSLTPMLARNIQYF. CDR3 nucleotides: TGCGCCAGCAGCTTGACCCCAATGTTAGCCAGAAACATTCAGTACTTC.

In this sample, this clonotype turned up many times. This chain connects TRBV7-2 to TRBJ1-6; the D is unclear. The V gene lost 1 base and the J gene lost 1 base, with 17 bases spanning the gap. Germline V gene sequence: CDR1 SGHTA, CDR2 FQGNSA. The CDR3 sequence is 19 residues long. CDR3 amino acids: CASSLDSTFVGSYNSPLHF. In DNA form, the CDR3 reads TGTGCCAGCAGCTTAGATTCTACCTTCGTCGGGTCCTATAATTCACCCCTCCACTTT.

This clonotype was counted a single time. The CDR3 DNA reads TGTGCCAGCAGCCTAGGACACTACAGCTATGGCTACACCTTC. Its translation: CASSLGHYSYGYTF. The chain couples TRBV14 to TRBJ1-2; D possibly corresponds to TRBD1 (5 bases). From germline, CDR1 is SGHDN and CDR2 FVKESK. Trimming took 4 bases from V and 4 from J, leaving 13 bases between them. The CDR3 is 14 amino acids. Based on the CDR3 plus reference TRBV14 and TRBJ1-2, the full variable domain is EAGVTQFPSHSVIEKGQTVTLRCDPISGHDNLYWYRRVMGKEIKFLLHFVKESKQDESGMPNNRFLAERTGGTYSTLKVQPAELEDSGVYFCASSLGHYSYGYTFGSGTRLTVV.

This clonotype has a handful of counts. J is TRBJ1-3 and V is TRBV2, with TRBD1 matching 9 bases. Germline V CDR1 and CDR2: SNHLY, FYNNEI. There are 15 residues in the CDR3. Losses at the gene ends were 7 bases for V and 3 bases for J; bases not matched to a gene: 7. The CDR3 DNA is TGTGCCAGCATTGCCTCGGGACAGGGTGGAAACACCATATATTTT. This gives the protein CASIASGQGGNTIYF.

As for this clonotype: A clone one base away is much larger, so this may be a read error. This chain joins TRBV7-2 and TRBJ2-3; 7 bases fit TRBD1. The germline V gene encodes CDR1 SGHTA and CDR2 FQGNSA. This CDR3 comprises 16 residues. The CDR3 spells CASSFTGARSTDTLYF. DNA for the CDR3: TGTGCCAGCAGCTTTACAGGGGCCCGAAGCACAGATACGCTGTATTTT.

The rearrangement links TRBV6-2 or TRBV6-3 to TRBJ1-1; D is uncertain. V lost 2 bases to trimming and J lost 4 bases, with 11 bases between them. Germline lookup yields CDR1 MNHEY and CDR2 SVGEGT. The CDR3 runs to 14 residues. CDR3 bases: TGTGCCAGCAGTTACGGCGCCCGGGGCACTGAAGCTTTCTTT. Its translation is CASSYGARGTEAFF.

The V gene is TRBV6-5, the J gene TRBJ1-2; a possible D gene is TRBD1 (5 bases). CDR1 MNHEY and CDR2 SVGAGI come from the germline V gene. This CDR3 spans 12 amino acids. V lost 6 bases and J lost 7, with 12 bases in between. As DNA, the CDR3 is TGTGCCAGCAGACCTGGGGGTAGTGGCTACACCTTC. It yields the protein CASRPGGSGYTF.

The V and J genes are TRBV4-2 and TRBJ2-7; TRBD2 matches 8 bases. The CDR3 loop spans 15 amino acids. The V gene's germline CDR1 is LGHNA and CDR2 YNFKEQ. The junction had 6 bases not matched to a gene; V was cut back by 3 bases and J by 2 bases. CDR3: CASSQVGGGTYEQYF. CDR3 DNA sequence: TGTGCCAGCAGCCAGGTCGGCGGGGGGACCTACGAGCAGTACTTC.

In regard to this clonotype: This may stem from a read error, because a much larger clone lies one nucleotide away. The chain couples TRBV5-4 to TRBJ2-3; 7 nucleotides line up with TRBD1. The CDR3 is made up of 12 amino acids. Germline V gene data show CDR1 as SGHNT and CDR2 as YYREEE (reference sequence). The CDR3 loop reads CASRSRTGTQYF. For the CDR3, the DNA is TGTGCCAGCAGATCCCGGACAGGTACGCAGTATTTT. Full variable domain (remainder filled in from reference TRBV5-4 and TRBJ2-3): ETGVTQSPTHLIKTRGQQVTLRCSSQSGHNTVSWYQQALGQGPQFIFQYYREEENGRGNFPPRFSGLQFPNYSSELNVNALELDDSALYLCASRSRTGTQYFGPGTRLTVL.

This clonotype showed up just a few times. For the CDR3, the DNA is TGTGCCAGCAGTGATTACACCTACAATCAGCCCCAGCATTTT. Translated: CASSDYTYNQPQHF. This rearrangement joins TRBV25-1 to TRBJ1-5; D ambiguous. The CDR3 is made up of 14 amino acids. CDR1 is MGHDK, CDR2 SYGVNS, per germline. The ends were cut back, 3 bases at V and 3 bases at J, with 9 bases in the middle.

There are a few counts of this clonotype. Written as DNA, the CDR3 is TGTGCCAGCACCACGACAGACGCAAAGCTGTTTTTT. Amino acid sequence: CASTTTDAKLFF. This chain links TRBV28 with TRBJ1-4; a possible D gene is TRBD1 (5 bases). V was clipped by 7 bases and J by 14 bases, with 17 bases between them. The CDR3 length is 12 residues. Germline V gives CDR1 MDHEN, CDR2 SYDVKM.

J is TRBJ2-7 and V is TRBV4-1; TRBD1 matches 10 bases. Trimming took 2 bases from V and 6 from J; bases not matched to a gene: 7. The germline gives CDR1 MGHRA, CDR2 YSYEKL. The CDR3 is 15 residues long. The CDR3 is CASSQRGQGGIEQYF. Written as DNA, the CDR3 is TGCGCCAGCAGCCAACGCGGACAGGGGGGTATCGAGCAGTACTTC.

In this sample, this clonotype turned up many times. This chain uses TRBV7-2 with TRBJ1-2; 7 bases agree with TRBD1. From germline, CDR1 is SGHTA and CDR2 FQGNSA. The ends lost 5 bases at V and 3 bases at J; junction bases unmatched: 6. This CDR3 comprises 14 residues. The CDR3 DNA follows: TGTGCCAGCAGCGTTACAGGGACAGACTATGGCTACACCTTC. Protein product: CASSVTGTDYGYTF.

In regard to this clonotype: This sequence may be a read error, since a much larger clone differs from it by one base. The V call is TRBV7-9, the J call TRBJ1-6, with D possibly TRBD1 on 5 matching bases. This CDR3 has 13 amino acids. CDR1 and CDR2 from the germline V gene are SEHNR and FQNEAQ (reference sequence). V lost 6 bases to trimming and J lost 8 bases, with 11 bases between them. The CDR3 bases are TGTGCCAGCAGTTCGCAGGGAGATTCACCCCTCCACTTT. Protein product: CASSSQGDSPLHF.

This chain uses TRBV12-3 or TRBV12-4 with TRBJ2-5, with D perhaps TRBD2 (6 bases). Trimming removed 8 bases from V and 7 bases from J, with 17 bases in between. CDR3 size: 13 residues. The DNA for the CDR3 is TGTGCCAGCCGATCGGGCGGGGACGGGACCCAGTACTTC. Residues: CASRSGGDGTQYF.

The V gene is TRBV15, the J gene TRBJ2-2; no clear D. V lost 1 base and J lost 4, with 13 bases in between. The CDR3 covers 16 residues. The germline CDR1 and CDR2 sequences are LNHNV and YYDKDF (reference sequence). In nucleotides, the CDR3 is TGTGCCACCAGCAGAGTGAGAAGGTCTAGCACCGGGGAGCTGTTTTTT. Protein product: CATSRVRRSSTGELFF.

In its sample, this clonotype was seen many times. The chain uses TRBV20-1 and TRBJ2-7, with 8 bases that match TRBD1. The junction had 5 bases not matched to a gene; V was cut back by 4 bases and J by 0 bases. The CDR3 loop spans 14 amino acids. Germline V gene lookup returns CDR1 DFQATT and CDR2 SNEGSKA (reference sequence). The CDR3 coding sequence is TGCAGTGCTACAGGGGGCTTATCCTCCTACGAGCAGTACTTC. Its protein product is CSATGGLSSYEQYF.

This chain connects TRBV4-3 to TRBJ2-7; D could derive from TRBD1 or TRBD2 (5 bases each). The CDR3 has 20 amino acids. Germline V gene lookup returns CDR1 LGHNA and CDR2 YSLEER. V shed 0 bases and J shed 1 base, with 25 bases lying between them. The CDR3 sequence is CASSQEMRSRGPVGSYEQYF. Written as DNA, the CDR3 is TGCGCCAGCAGCCAAGAAATGAGGTCGAGGGGTCCCGTTGGTTCCTACGAGCAGTACTTC.

This clonotype was seen many times. This sequence joins TRBV4-1 and TRBJ1-5; D is unresolved. Germline loops: CDR1 MGHRA, CDR2 YSYEKL. V was clipped by 4 bases and J by 4 bases, with 17 bases between them. The CDR3 runs to 16 residues. The CDR3 coding sequence is TGCGCCAGCAGCCCAAGGGTCCCGCCTGGGAATCAGCCCCAGCATTTT. Translation: CASSPRVPPGNQPQHF.